The sequence of this TCR beta chain was determined in a study of T cell responses to AZD1222 COVID-19 vaccine (dated by TCRdb to the early 2020s). About the full investigation: A total of 230 or so trial participants underwent TCR sequencing, of whom roughly 210 received two doses of AZD1222 and about 26 received two doses of the MenACWY control vaccine. Trial participants were enrolled by age into 18-55, 56-69 and 70-plus year subgroups, with about 150, 28 and 57 TCR-sequenced participants respectively.

The CDR3 regions of human TCRbeta chains were analyzed by immunosequencing. In the authors' own workflow: TCRs in the repertoires were compared against a reference library of SARS-CoV-2-specific TCRs that had been generated with the MIRA antigen-specificity platform. Breadth meant the fraction of unique TCRs that were SARS-CoV-2-associated, whereas depth meant the fraction of total T cells that were SARS-CoV-2-associated. Using the MIRA data, every spike-specific TCR was mapped to the spike region that the TCR reacted to and assigned to either a CD4 or a CD8 class. Log10-transformed breadth and depth values were compared by one-way ANOVA with Sidak's multiple comparisons tests. TCRdb took this table from immuneACCESS and kept in-frame rearrangements with V and J called. Such tables lack part of the clones; where checked against another copy, unresolved V genes explain under half of the gap, and the rest is unexplained. The V and J calls and clone size come from that table; D and trimming were worked out from the DNA. For this sample the table gives approximately 77,000 clones, of which approximately 83% were detected only once. Clones ranked in the top ten supply 3.4% of the sample.

The full study reports these points: Most participants were white British and females outnumbered males, and the authors suggested that clonal diversity may have been underestimated. A significant rise in spike-specific TCR breadth and depth was observed after two AZD1222 doses relative to day 0 and relative to MenACWY recipients. The vaccine-associated CD4 TCRs covered the entire spike protein, and the dominant responses fell in regions 160-218 and 743-854. Reportedly, almost half of the unique spike-specific TCRs recognized epitopes lying outside the regions that are mutated in the B.1.351 and B.1.1.7 variants. The 56-69-year group was small, and its depth increase did not reach significance, likely because of low power. Because no samples from the day 14 peak response were available, repertoires could be characterized only after the peak T cell response. Conclusions about previously exposed vaccinees were limited because only six AZD1222 recipients were SARS-CoV-2 seropositive at baseline.

About this clone itself: The clone's antigen remains unknown. Base qualities are not recorded, but no much larger clone differs from it by a single base.

Per the publication, the time point label means: about 28 days (+/-7) after the second vaccine dose. AZD1222 recipients whose second dose came at about 4 weeks and those whose second dose came at about 12 weeks were combined into one group, since spike-specific TCR depth and breadth did not differ between the two schedules. The vaccinee samples were drawn from two UK trials, COV001 and COV002, one of which was a single-blind randomized controlled phase 2/3 trial testing AZD1222 (ChAdOx1 nCoV-19) in healthy adults. For TCRbeta chain sequencing, PBMC samples were collected from trial participants at day 0 and at day 28 after the second dose. The clonotype originates from an adult who received the AZD1222 COVID-19 vaccine. Sequencing was performed on peripheral blood, taken 28 days after the second AZD1222 dose.

In nucleotides, the sequence is TGTGCCAGCAGCCTTTCCCTAGCGGGACCCTACGAGCAGTACTTC. Protein translation: CASSLSLAGPYEQYF. The rearrangement combines TRBV3-1 (or the pseudogene TRBV3-2) with TRBJ2-7, and TRBD2 matches 9 of the central bases. CDR1 and CDR2 are read off the germline V gene (reference sequence) as LGHDT and YNNKEL. Trimming takes 4 bases off V and 2 bases off J; junction bases not matched to a gene: 6. From the cysteine through the phenylalanine, the CDR3 covers 15 amino acids. Of all the DNA, just the CDR3 is kept, 45 bases in frame from base 1.